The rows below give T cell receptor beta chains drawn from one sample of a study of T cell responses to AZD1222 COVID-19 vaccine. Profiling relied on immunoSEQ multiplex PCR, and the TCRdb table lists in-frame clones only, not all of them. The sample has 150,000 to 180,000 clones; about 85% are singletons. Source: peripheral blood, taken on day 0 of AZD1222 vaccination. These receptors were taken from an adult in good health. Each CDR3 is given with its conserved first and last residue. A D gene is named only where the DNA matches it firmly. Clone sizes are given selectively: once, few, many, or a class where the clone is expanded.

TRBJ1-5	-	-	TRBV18	TGTGCCAGCTCACCACCGAGCGAAGGGGGTCAGCCCCAGCATTTT	CASSPPSEGGQPQHF
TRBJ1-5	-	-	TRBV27	TGTGCCAGCAGTTTAAACGGGCAGCCCCAGCATTTT	CASSLNGQPQHF
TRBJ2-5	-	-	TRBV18	TGTGCCAGCTCACCAAGGGGGGCACAAGAGACCCAGTACTTC	CASSPRGAQETQYF
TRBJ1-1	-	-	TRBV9	TGTGCCAGCAGCGTAGGTTCAGGGAACACTGAAGCTTTCTTT	CASSVGSGNTEAFF
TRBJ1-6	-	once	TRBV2	TGTGCCAGCAGTGAGGGGACACCCCTCCACTTT	CASSEGTPLHF
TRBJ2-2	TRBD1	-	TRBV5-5	TGTGCCAGCAGAAAGGGACAGGAAGACACCGGGGAGCTGTTTTTT	CASRKGQEDTGELFF
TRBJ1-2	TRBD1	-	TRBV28	TGTGCCAGCAGTCCGACAGGGCCCTATGGCTACACCTTC	CASSPTGPYGYTF
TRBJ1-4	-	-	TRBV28	TGTGCCAGCAAACTGGGAGGGGCAGGGGCAGGTGAAAAACTGTTTTTT	CASKLGGAGAGEKLFF
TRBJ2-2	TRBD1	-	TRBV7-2	TGTGCCAGCCAAAAGACAGGGGGCACCGGGGAGCTGTTTTTT	CASQKTGGTGELFF
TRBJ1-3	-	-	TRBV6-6	TGTGCCAGCAGCCTAGAAGACTACTCTGGAAACACCATATATTTT	CASSLEDYSGNTIYF
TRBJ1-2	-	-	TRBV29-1	TGCAGCGTTGTACCCACGGCCGGGTATGGCTACACCTTC	CSVVPTAGYGYTF
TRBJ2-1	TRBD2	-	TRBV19	TGTGCCAGTAGTATAGGAAGCGGGGGGGCGGGTGAGCAGTTCTTC	CASSIGSGGAGEQFF
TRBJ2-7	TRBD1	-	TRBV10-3	TGTGCCACCCGGACAGGGGGCTACGAGCAGTACTTC	CATRTGGYEQYF
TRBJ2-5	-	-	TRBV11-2	TGTGCCAGCAGCTTAGACCCAGGGCCAGAGACCCAGTACTTC	CASSLDPGPETQYF
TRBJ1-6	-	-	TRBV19	TGTGCCAGTAGTCCTCGGGAGGCTTCACCCCTCCACTTT	CASSPREASPLHF
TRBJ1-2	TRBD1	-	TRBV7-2	TGTGCCAGCAGCCCGGGACAGACTTATGGCTACACCTTC	CASSPGQTYGYTF
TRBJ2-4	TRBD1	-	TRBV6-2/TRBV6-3	TGTGCCAGCAGCCCCGGGACAGAGATAGTCTTAGCCAAAAACATTCAGTACTTC	CASSPGTEIVLAKNIQYF
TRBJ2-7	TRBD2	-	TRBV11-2	TGTGCCAGCAGCTTACGGGTAGGGCTAGCGGGGTGGTACGAGCAGTACTTC	CASSLRVGLAGWYEQYF
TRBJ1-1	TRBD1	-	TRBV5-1	TGCGCCAGCAGCCCGGGAGGGACAGTCGGAGGAGGAACTGAAGCTTTCTTT	CASSPGGTVGGGTEAFF
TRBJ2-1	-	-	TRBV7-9	TGTGCCAGCAGCTTCGGGACCAGCGACAATGAGCAGTTCTTC	CASSFGTSDNEQFF
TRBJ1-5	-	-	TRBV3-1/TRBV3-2	TGTGCCAGCAGCCCCTTCCCGGGTGACCCCAGGTATAGCAATCAGCCCCAGCATTTT	CASSPFPGDPRYSNQPQHF
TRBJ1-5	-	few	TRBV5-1	TGCGCCAGCAGCGAAGGCCCGGGGCAGCCCCAGCATTTT	CASSEGPGQPQHF
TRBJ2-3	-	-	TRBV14	TGTGCCAGCAGCCTAGCAGGCACAGATACGCAGTATTTT	CASSLAGTDTQYF
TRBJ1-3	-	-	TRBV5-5	TGTGCCAGCAGCCCGTTGGCCGGGAGTCCTGGAAACACCATATATTTT	CASSPLAGSPGNTIYF
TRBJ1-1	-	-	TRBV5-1	TGCGCCAGCAGCTTGTCTGCGAGAAACACTGAAGCTTTCTTT	CASSLSARNTEAFF
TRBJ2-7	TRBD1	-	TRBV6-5	TGTGCCAGCAGAGCCGGGACAGAATTCTACGAGCAGTACTTC	CASRAGTEFYEQYF
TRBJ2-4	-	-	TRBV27	TGTGCCAGCAGTTTAAGCAGGGGCGACATTCAGTACTTC	CASSLSRGDIQYF
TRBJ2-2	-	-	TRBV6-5	TGTGCCAGCAGTCACGGATCCTACACCGGGGAGCTGTTTTTT	CASSHGSYTGELFF
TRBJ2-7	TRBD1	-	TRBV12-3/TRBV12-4	TGTGCCAGCAGTCCCCAGACAGGGTCCGAGCAGTACTTC	CASSPQTGSEQYF
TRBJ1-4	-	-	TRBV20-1	TGCAGTGCTAGTCGGTTCGGGGACGGCTCTAATGAAAAACTGTTTTTT	CSASRFGDGSNEKLFF
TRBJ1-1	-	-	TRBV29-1	TGCAGCGTCTCGGGACACCTGAACACTGAAGCTTTCTTT	CSVSGHLNTEAFF
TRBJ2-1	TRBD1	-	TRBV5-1	TGCGCCAGCAGCATGGGACAGGCAGGCAATGAGCAGTTCTTC	CASSMGQAGNEQFF
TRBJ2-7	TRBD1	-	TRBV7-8	TGTGCCAGTTCCGGGACAGGGCTCGGGGAGCAGTACTTC	CASSGTGLGEQYF
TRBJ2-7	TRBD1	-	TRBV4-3	TGCGCCAGCAGCCAGGGAACCGGGACAGTCTTCTACGAGCAGTACTTC	CASSQGTGTVFYEQYF
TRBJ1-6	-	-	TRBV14	TGTGCCAGCAGCCGCGGACAGTATAATTCACCCCTCCACTTT	CASSRGQYNSPLHF
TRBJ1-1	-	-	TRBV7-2	TGTGCCAGCAGCCGTGGGGGGAGGGTTATGAACACTGAAGCTTTCTTT	CASSRGGRVMNTEAFF
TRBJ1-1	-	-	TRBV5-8	TGTGCCAGCAGCTTTAGGCAGGTGCTATTCTTT	CASSFRQVLFF
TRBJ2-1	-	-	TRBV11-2	TGTGCCAGCAGCAGAGGGTCAAACTCCTACAATGAGCAGTTCTTC	CASSRGSNSYNEQFF
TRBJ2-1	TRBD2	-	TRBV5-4	TGTGCCAGCCACAGCGGGGGCCGCGGGAGTGAGCAGTTCTTC	CASHSGGRGSEQFF
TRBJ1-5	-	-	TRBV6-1	TGTGCCAGCAGTGAAGGGGCAGGGTGGGGTCAGCCCCAGCATTTT	CASSEGAGWGQPQHF
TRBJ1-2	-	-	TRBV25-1	TGTGCCAGCAGTGGTGGCTATGGCTACACCTTC	CASSGGYGYTF
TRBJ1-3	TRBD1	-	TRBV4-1	TGCGCCAGCAGCCAAGATCTATGGGTGACAGGGACTGGAAACACCATATATTTT	CASSQDLWVTGTGNTIYF
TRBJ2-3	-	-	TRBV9	TGTGCCAGCAGCGACTCACCAGGCCTTGCCACAGATACGCAGTATTTT	CASSDSPGLATDTQYF
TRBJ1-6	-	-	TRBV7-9	TGTGCCAGCAGCTCACAACCTAATTCACCCCTCCACTTT	CASSSQPNSPLHF
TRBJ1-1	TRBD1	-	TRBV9	TGTGCCAGCAGGGGGGACAGCACTGAAGCTTTCTTT	CASRGDSTEAFF
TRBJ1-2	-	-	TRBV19	TGTGCCAGTAGTATAGAGGGGACCCTCTATGGCTACACCTTC	CASSIEGTLYGYTF
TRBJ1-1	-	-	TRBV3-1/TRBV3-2	TGTGCCAGCAGCCAGGAGGGGGGCGCGGGGGCTTTCTTT	CASSQEGGAGAFF
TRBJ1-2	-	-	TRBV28	TGTGCCAGCAGTTTAGTGTGGGAAAATGGCTACACCTTC	CASSLVWENGYTF
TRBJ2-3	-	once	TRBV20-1	TGCAGTGCTAGTCGGGGATCTGGCACAGATACGCAGTATTTT	CSASRGSGTDTQYF
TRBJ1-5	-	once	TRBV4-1	TGCGCCAGCAGCCAAGAGTTATTGAGGGGAGGGAGCAATCAGCCCCAGCATTTT	CASSQELLRGGSNQPQHF
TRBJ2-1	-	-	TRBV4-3	TGCGCCAGCAGCCAAGAGGCGGATAGGCCTTACAATGAGCAGTTCTTC	CASSQEADRPYNEQFF
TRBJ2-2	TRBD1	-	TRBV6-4	TGTGCCAGCAGTGGACAGGGGGCTACCGGGGAGCTGTTTTTT	CASSGQGATGELFF
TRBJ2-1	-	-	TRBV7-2	TGTGCCAGCAGCTTAGTGTACACTAACAATGAGCAGTTCTTC	CASSLVYTNNEQFF
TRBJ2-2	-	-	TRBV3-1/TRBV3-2	TGTGCCAGCAGCCGACCCGGGGAGCTGTTTTTT	CASSRPGELFF
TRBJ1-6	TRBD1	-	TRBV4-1	TGCGCCAGCAGCTCCAGGGACAGGGCAGGCAATTCACCCCTCCACTTT	CASSSRDRAGNSPLHF